This T cell receptor beta chain was captured in a study of HIV-infected patients and healthy controls. Germline CDR1 is SGHTA and CDR2 is FQGNSA. The CDR3 has 14 amino acids. With 4 bases removed from V and 7 bases from J, the gap between germline ends came to 14 bases. This clonotype is termed medium-sized. TCRdb ran MiXCR on the 5' RACE reads and lists one entry per CDR3 protein. The repertoire consists of approximately 64,000 distinct CDR3 sequences, with 15% to 20% occurring once and the leading ten covering about 1.5%. The sequence was obtained from a human donor in good health. This rearrangement joins TRBV7-2 to TRBJ2-4; no definite D call. Input material: CD4+ T cells from blood. The CDR3 is CASSSGLPPNIQYF. DNA for the CDR3: TGTGCCAGCAGCTCCGGGCTCCCTCCCAACATTCAGTACTTC.